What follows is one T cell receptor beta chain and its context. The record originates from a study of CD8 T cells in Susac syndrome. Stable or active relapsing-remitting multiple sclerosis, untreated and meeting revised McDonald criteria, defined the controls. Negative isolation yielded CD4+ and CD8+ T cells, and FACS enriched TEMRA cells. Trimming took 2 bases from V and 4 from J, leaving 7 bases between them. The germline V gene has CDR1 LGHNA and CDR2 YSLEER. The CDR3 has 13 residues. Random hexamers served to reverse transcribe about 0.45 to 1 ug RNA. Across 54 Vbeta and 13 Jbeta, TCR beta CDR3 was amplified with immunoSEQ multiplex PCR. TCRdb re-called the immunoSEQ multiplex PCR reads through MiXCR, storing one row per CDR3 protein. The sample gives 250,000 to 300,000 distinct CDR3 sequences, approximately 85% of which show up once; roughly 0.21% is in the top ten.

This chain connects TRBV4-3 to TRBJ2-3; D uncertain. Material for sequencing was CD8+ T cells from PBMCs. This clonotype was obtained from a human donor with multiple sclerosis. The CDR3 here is CASSQYDSDTQYF. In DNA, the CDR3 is TGCGCCAGCAGCCAATATGACTCAGATACGCAGTATTTT.